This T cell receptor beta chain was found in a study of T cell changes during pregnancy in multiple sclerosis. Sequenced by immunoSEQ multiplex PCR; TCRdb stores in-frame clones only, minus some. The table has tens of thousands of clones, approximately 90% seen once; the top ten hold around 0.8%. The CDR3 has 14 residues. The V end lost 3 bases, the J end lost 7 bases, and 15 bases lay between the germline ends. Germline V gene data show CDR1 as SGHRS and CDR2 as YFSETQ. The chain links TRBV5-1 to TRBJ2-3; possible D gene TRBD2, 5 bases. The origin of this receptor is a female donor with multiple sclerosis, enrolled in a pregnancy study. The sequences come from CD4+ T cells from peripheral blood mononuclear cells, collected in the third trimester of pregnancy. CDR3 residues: CASSSGLVPYTQYF. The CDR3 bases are TGCGCCAGCAGCTCCGGACTGGTCCCCTATACGCAGTATTTT.